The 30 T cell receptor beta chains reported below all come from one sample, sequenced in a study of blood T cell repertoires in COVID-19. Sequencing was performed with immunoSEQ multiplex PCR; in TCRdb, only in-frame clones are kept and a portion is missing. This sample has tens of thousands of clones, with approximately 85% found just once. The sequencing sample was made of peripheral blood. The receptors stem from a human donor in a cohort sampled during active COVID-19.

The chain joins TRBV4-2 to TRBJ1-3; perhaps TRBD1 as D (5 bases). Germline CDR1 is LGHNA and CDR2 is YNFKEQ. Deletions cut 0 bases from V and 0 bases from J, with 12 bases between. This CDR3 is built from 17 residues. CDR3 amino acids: CASSQDPTVISGNTIYF. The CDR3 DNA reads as TGTGCCAGCAGCCAAGATCCGACAGTAATCTCTGGAAACACCATATATTTT.

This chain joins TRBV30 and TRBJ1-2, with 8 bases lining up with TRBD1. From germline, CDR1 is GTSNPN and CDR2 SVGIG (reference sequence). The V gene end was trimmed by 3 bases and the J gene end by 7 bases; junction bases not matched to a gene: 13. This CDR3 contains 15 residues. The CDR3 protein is CAWRPQGVDVVGYTF. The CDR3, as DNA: TGTGCCTGGAGGCCACAGGGGGTGGACGTTGTTGGCTACACCTTC.

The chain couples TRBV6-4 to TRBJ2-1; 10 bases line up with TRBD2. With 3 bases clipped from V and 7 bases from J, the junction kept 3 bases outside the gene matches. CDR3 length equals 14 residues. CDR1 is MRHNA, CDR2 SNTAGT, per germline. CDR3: CASSEAGGRNEQFF. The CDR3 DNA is TGTGCCAGCAGTGAAGCGGGAGGGCGGAATGAGCAGTTCTTC.

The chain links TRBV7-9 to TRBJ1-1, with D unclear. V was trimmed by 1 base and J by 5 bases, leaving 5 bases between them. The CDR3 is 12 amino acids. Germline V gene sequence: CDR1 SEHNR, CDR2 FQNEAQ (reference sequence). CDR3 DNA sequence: TGTGCCAGCAGCTTAGGCAGGACTGAAGCTTTCTTT. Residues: CASSLGRTEAFF.

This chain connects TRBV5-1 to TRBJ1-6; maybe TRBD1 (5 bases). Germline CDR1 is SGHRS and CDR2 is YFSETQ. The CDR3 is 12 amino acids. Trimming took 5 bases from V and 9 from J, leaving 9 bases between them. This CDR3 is CASRQEVSPLHF. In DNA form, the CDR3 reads TGCGCCAGCAGACAGGAAGTTTCACCCCTCCACTTT.

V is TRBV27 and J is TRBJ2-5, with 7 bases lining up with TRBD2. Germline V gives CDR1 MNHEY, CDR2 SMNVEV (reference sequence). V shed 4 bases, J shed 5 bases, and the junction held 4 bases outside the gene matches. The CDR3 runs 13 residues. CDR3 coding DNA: TGTGCCAGCAGTTGGGGGGGAAGGGAGACCCAGTACTTC. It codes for CASSWGGRETQYF.

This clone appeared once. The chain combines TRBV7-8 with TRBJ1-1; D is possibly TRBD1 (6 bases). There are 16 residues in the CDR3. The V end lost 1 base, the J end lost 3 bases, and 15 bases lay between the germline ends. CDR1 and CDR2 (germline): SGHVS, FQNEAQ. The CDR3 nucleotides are TGTGCCAGCAGCTTAGGGACAGTGTCCTTGTACACTGAAGCTTTCTTT. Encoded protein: CASSLGTVSLYTEAFF.

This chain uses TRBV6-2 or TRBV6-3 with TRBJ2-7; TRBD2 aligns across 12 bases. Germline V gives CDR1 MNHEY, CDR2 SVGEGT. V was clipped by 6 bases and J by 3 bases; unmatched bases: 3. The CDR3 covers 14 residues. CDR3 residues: CASSLAGGIYEQYF. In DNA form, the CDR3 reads TGTGCCAGCAGCCTAGCGGGGGGGATCTACGAGCAGTACTTC.

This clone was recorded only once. The CDR3 DNA sequence: TGTGCCAGCAGCTTCCAAGGGAGAGGCTACACCTTC. Residues: CASSFQGRGYTF. V and J are TRBV13 and TRBJ1-2; D unresolved. CDR1 and CDR2 from the germline V gene are PRHDT and FYEKMQ (reference sequence). The V end lost 3 bases, the J end lost 8 bases, and 10 bases lay between the germline ends. The length of the CDR3 is 12 residues. Full variable domain (remainder filled in from reference TRBV13 and TRBJ1-2): AAGVIQSPRHLIKEKRETATLKCYPIPRHDTVYWYQQGPGQDPQFLISFYEKMQSDKGSIPDRFSAQQFSDYHSELNMSSLELGDSALYFCASSFQGRGYTFGSGTRLTVV.

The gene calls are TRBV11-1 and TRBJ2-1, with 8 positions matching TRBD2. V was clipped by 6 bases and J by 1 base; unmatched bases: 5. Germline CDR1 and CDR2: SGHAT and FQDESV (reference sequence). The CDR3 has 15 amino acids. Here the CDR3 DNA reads TGTGCCAGCAGAACAGCGGGGGTGTCCTACAATGAGCAGTTCTTC. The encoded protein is CASRTAGVSYNEQFF. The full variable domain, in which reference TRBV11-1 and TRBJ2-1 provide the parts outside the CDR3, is EAEVAQSPRYKITEKSQAVAFWCDPISGHATLYWYRQILGQGPELLVQFQDESVVDDSQLPKDRFSAERLKGVDSTLKIQPAELGDSAMYLCASRTAGVSYNEQFFGPGTRLTVL.

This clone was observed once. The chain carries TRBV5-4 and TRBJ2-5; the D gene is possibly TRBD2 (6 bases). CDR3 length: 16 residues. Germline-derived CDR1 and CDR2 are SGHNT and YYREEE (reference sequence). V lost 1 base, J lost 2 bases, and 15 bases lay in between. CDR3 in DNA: TGTGCCAGCAGCTTGAAAAGGGGCGCGGGGCAAGAGACCCAGTACTTC. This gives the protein CASSLKRGAGQETQYF.

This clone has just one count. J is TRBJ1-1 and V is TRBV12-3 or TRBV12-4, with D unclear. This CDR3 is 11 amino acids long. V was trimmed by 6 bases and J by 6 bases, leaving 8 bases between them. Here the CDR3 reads CASREDSEAFF. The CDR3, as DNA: TGTGCCAGCAGGGAGGACTCTGAAGCTTTCTTT.

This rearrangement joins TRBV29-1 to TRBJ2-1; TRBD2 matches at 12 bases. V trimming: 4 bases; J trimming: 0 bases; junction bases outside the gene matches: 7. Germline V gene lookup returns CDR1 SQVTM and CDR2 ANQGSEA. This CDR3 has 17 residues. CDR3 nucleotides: TGCAGCGTTGGAAGTGGACTAGCGGGGAGCTCCTACAATGAGCAGTTCTTC. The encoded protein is CSVGSGLAGSSYNEQFF.

CDR3 protein: CASSLGRQETQYF. CDR3 coding DNA: TGTGCCAGCAGCCTCGGGAGACAAGAGACCCAGTACTTC. The rearrangement joins TRBV7-2 to TRBJ2-5; tentative D call: TRBD2 (6 bases). The V end lost 5 bases, the J end lost 2 bases, and 9 bases lay between the germline ends. Looked up from germline, CDR1 is SGHTA and CDR2 is FQGNSA. CDR3 size: 13 residues. Based on the CDR3 plus reference TRBV7-2 and TRBJ2-5, the full variable domain is GAGVSQSPSNKVTEKGKDVELRCDPISGHTALYWYRQSLGQGLEFLIYFQGNSAPDKSGLPSDRFSAERTGGSVSTLTIQRTQQEDSAVYLCASSLGRQETQYFGPGTRLLVL.

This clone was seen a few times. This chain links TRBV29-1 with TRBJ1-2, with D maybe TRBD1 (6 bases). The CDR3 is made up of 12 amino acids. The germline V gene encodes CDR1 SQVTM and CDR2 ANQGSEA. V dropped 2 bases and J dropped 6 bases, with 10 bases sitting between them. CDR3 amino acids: CSVERGDNGYTF. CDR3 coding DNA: TGCAGCGTTGAACGAGGGGACAATGGCTACACCTTC.

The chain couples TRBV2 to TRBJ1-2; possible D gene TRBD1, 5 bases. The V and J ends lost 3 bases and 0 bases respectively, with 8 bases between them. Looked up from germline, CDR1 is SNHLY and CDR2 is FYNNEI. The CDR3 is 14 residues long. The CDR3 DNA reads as TGTGCCAGCAGTGAGGACAAAGCTAACTATGGCTACACCTTC. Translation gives CASSEDKANYGYTF.

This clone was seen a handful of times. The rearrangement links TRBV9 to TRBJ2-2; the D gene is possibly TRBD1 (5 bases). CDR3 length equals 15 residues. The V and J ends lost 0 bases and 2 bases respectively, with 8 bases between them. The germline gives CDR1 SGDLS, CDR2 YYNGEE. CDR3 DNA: TGTGCCAGCAGCGTAGTAGGGGTCAACACCGGGGAGCTGTTTTTT. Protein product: CASSVVGVNTGELFF.

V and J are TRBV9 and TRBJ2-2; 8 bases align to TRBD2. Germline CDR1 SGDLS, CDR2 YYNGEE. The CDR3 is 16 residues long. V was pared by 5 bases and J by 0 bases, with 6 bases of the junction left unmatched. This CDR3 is CASSPGTSPNTGELFF. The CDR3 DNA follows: TGTGCCAGCAGTCCCGGGACTAGTCCGAACACCGGGGAGCTGTTTTTT.

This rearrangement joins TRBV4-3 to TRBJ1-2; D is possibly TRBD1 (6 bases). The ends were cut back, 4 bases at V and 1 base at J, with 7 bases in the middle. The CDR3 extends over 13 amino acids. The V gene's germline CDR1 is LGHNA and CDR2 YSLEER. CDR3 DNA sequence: TGCGCCAGCAGCCTACAGGGTAACTATGGCTACACCTTC. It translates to CASSLQGNYGYTF.

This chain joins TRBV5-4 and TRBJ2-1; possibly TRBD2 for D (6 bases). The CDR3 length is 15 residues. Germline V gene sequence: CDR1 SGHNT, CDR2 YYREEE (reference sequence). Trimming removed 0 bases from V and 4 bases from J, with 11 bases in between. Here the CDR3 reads CASSLEPGTYNEQFF. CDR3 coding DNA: TGTGCCAGCAGCTTGGAGCCCGGGACTTACAATGAGCAGTTCTTC. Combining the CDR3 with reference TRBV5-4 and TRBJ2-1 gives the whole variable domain ETGVTQSPTHLIKTRGQQVTLRCSSQSGHNTVSWYQQALGQGPQFIFQYYREEENGRGNFPPRFSGLQFPNYSSELNVNALELDDSALYLCASSLEPGTYNEQFFGPGTRLTVL.

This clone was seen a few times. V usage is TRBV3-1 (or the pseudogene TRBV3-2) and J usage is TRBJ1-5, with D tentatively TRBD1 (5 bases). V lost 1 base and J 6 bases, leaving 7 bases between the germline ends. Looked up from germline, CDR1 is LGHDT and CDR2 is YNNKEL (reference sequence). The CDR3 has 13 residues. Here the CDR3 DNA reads TGTGCCAGCAGCCAAGGGGGCAGTCAGCCCCAGCATTTT. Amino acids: CASSQGGSQPQHF.

CDR3 in amino acids: CASNPGTQNNEQFF. CDR3 coding DNA: TGTGCCAGTAATCCGGGAACACAGAACAATGAGCAGTTCTTC. The chain recombines TRBV19 with TRBJ2-1; tentatively, D is TRBD2 (5 bases). V lost 7 bases and J 5 bases, leaving 15 bases between the germline ends. Germline CDR1 and CDR2: LNHDA and SQIVND (reference sequence). CDR3 length equals 14 residues.

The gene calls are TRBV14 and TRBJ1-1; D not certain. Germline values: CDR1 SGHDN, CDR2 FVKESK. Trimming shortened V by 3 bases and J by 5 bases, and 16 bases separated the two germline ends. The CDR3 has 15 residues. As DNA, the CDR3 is TGTGCCAGCAGCCAGACTGGAGCAAGAGGGACTGAAGCTTTCTTT. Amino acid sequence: CASSQTGARGTEAFF.

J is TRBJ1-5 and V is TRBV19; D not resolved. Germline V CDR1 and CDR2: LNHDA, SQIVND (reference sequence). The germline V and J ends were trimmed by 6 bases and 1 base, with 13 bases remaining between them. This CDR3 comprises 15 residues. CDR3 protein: CASSRTFPSNQPQHF. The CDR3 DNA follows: TGTGCCAGTAGCAGGACTTTCCCAAGCAATCAGCCCCAGCATTTT.

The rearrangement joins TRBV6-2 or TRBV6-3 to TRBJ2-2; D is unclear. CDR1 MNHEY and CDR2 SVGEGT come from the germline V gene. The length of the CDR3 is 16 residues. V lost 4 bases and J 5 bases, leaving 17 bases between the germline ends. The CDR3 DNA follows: TGTGCCAGCAGTTTCGGGTTGGGTCATCGGACCGGGGAGCTGTTTTTT. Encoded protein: CASSFGLGHRTGELFF.

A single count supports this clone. CDR3 in DNA: TGTGCCAGCAGCCCCAGGACAGGGCCCCGACTAGCCCAGCATTTT. As protein: CASSPRTGPRLAQHF. The chain couples TRBV6-2 or TRBV6-3 to TRBJ1-5; 8 bases align to TRBD1. The CDR3 runs to 15 residues. The V and J ends lost 6 bases and 11 bases, in that order; junction bases with no gene match: 15. Per the germline V gene, CDR1 is MNHEY and CDR2 is SVGEGT.

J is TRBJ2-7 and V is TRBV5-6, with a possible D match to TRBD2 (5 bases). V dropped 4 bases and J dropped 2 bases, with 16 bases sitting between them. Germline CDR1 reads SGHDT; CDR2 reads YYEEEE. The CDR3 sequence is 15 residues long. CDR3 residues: CASSGYRTGAYEQYF. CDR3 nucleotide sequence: TGTGCCAGCAGCGGCTATCGGACTGGCGCCTACGAGCAGTACTTC.

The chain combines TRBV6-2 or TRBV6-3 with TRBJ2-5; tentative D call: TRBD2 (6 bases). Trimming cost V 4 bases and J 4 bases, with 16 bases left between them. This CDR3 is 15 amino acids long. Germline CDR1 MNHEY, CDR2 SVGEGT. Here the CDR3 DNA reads TGTGCCAGCAGTTTTCGCGGCGGGATAGCAGAGACCCAGTACTTC. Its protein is CASSFRGGIAETQYF.

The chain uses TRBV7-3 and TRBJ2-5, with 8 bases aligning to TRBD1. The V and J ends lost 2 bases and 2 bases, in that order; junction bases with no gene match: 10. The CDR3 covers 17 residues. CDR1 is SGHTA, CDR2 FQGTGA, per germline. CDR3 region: CASSLPNLRTGQETQYF. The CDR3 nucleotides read TGTGCCAGCAGCTTACCGAATCTAAGGACAGGGCAAGAGACCCAGTACTTC.

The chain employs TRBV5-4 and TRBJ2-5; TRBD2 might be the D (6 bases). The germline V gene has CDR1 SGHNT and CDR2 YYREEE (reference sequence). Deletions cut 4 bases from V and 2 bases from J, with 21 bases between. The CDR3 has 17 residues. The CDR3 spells CASSPPGASARQETQYF. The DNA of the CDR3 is TGTGCCAGCAGCCCCCCCGGGGCTAGCGCGAGGCAAGAGACCCAGTACTTC.